This entry lists 31 T cell receptor beta chains sequenced from one sample in a study of cytomegalovirus exposure and HLA in healthy donors. The PCR made use of 60 Vbeta and 13 Jbeta primers. Here immunoSEQ multiplex PCR was the method, and the copy in TCRdb shows in-frame clones only, minus some. The data contain fewer than 95,000 clones, about two thirds of them singletons. Sequenced input: PBMCs. Source of these receptors: a woman aged 45-65 years in good health and CMV-seropositive.

This clone was found a few times. The V gene is TRBV9, the J gene TRBJ1-4, with D perhaps TRBD1 (5 bases). Germline lookup yields CDR1 SGDLS and CDR2 YYNGEE. The CDR3 is made up of 15 amino acids. Trimming stripped 0 bases from V and 5 bases from J, with 11 bases between. DNA of the CDR3: TGTGCCAGCAGCGTAGGAACAGGCCCGAATGAAAAACTGTTTTTT. Residues: CASSVGTGPNEKLFF. The full variable domain, its missing parts supplied by reference TRBV9 and TRBJ1-4, is DSGVTQTPKHLITATGQRVTLRCSPRSGDLSVYWYQQSLDQGLQFLIQYYNGEERAKGNILERFSAQQFPDLHSELNLSSLELGDSALYFCASSVGTGPNEKLFFGSGTQLSVL.

The chain has TRBV5-1 and TRBJ2-1; D might be TRBD2 (5 bases). V shed 0 bases and J shed 3 bases, with 13 bases lying between them. This CDR3 comprises 16 residues. Germline CDR1 and CDR2: SGHRS and YFSETQ. The CDR3 coding sequence is TGCGCCAGCAGCTTGGAACCCACCGGGGTCTACAATGAGCAGTTCTTC. Translated, it gives CASSLEPTGVYNEQFF.

This chain links TRBV5-1 with TRBJ1-1; no reliable D call. Germline assignment: CDR1 SGHRS and CDR2 YFSETQ. The CDR3 is 13 amino acids. Trimming stripped 1 base from V and 3 bases from J, with 7 bases between. The CDR3 is CASSLREHTEAFF. The CDR3 region has the DNA TGCGCCAGCAGCTTGCGGGAGCACACTGAAGCTTTCTTT.

This clone was found a few times. V and J are TRBV6-1 and TRBJ1-2; 9 nucleotides line up with TRBD1. J gave up 4 bases and V 5 bases, and 5 bases lay outside the gene matches. The CDR3 extends over 14 amino acids. Germline values: CDR1 MNHNS, CDR2 SASEGT. The CDR3 protein is CASSPGQGPYGYTF. CDR3 sequence (DNA): TGTGCCAGCAGTCCGGGACAGGGTCCCTATGGCTACACCTTC.

V is TRBV19 and J is TRBJ1-2; tentative D call: TRBD1 (6 bases). The CDR3 spans 12 residues. Trimming stripped 6 bases from V and 2 bases from J, with 7 bases between. Germline CDR1 reads LNHDA; CDR2 reads SQIVND (reference sequence). This CDR3 is CASRQGNYGYTF. DNA of the CDR3: TGTGCCAGTAGACAGGGAAACTATGGCTACACCTTC.

CDR3 region: CASSREAGGIQTQYF. The DNA for the CDR3 is TGTGCCAGCAGCCGGGAAGCGGGGGGTATCCAGACCCAGTACTTC. The V call is TRBV4-2, the J call TRBJ2-5; 9 nucleotides line up with TRBD2. This CDR3 comprises 15 residues. Germline V gene lookup returns CDR1 LGHNA and CDR2 YNFKEQ. The trim removed 4 bases at V and 6 bases at J, leaving 9 bases unmatched.

The rearrangement uses TRBV5-1 and TRBJ1-6; the D gene is possibly TRBD1 (5 bases). The V and J ends lost 0 bases and 15 bases respectively, with 10 bases between them. Germline V CDR1 and CDR2: SGHRS, YFSETQ. This CDR3 comprises 12 residues. CDR3 region: CASSLEMGRLHF. DNA for the CDR3: TGCGCCAGCAGCTTGGAGATGGGGCGCCTCCACTTT.

This rearrangement joins TRBV28 to TRBJ2-1, with 10 positions matching TRBD1. Looked up from germline, CDR1 is MDHEN and CDR2 is SYDVKM. The CDR3 sequence is 13 residues long. V was pared by 5 bases and J by 8 bases, with 3 bases of the junction left unmatched. CDR3 in DNA: TGTGCCAGCAGTCCGGGACAGGGGTATGAGCAGTTCTTC. As protein: CASSPGQGYEQFF.

This clone has more than one count but fewer than ten. The chain recombines TRBV7-2 with TRBJ1-4, with D possibly matching TRBD1 (6 bases). The germline CDR1 and CDR2 sequences are SGHTA and FQGNSA. V lost 7 bases to trimming and J lost 4 bases, with 16 bases between them. The CDR3 has 15 residues. CDR3 DNA sequence: TGTGCCAGCACTACTCCAGGGGTTGATAATGAAAAACTGTTTTTT. Its protein is CASTTPGVDNEKLFF.

The chain recombines TRBV18 with TRBJ2-3; a weak D match, TRBD2 (7 bases). V was cut by 2 bases and J by 2 bases, with 11 bases left in between. The CDR3 spans 15 residues. Germline-derived CDR1 and CDR2 are KGHSH and LQKENI. The CDR3 DNA reads TGTGCCAGCTCACCAATGGCGGGGGCCACAGATACGCAGTATTTT. It specifies CASSPMAGATDTQYF.

This chain connects TRBV5-1 to TRBJ2-4; D is perhaps TRBD1 (6 bases). CDR3 length: 13 amino acids. V was pared by 0 bases and J by 8 bases, with 9 bases between. Germline CDR1 is SGHRS and CDR2 is YFSETQ. The CDR3 is CASSLDRVDIQYF. CDR3 coding DNA: TGCGCCAGCAGCTTGGACAGGGTCGACATTCAGTACTTC. The full variable domain, completed using reference TRBV5-1 and TRBJ2-4, is KAGVTQTPRYLIKTRGQQVTLSCSPISGHRSVSWYQQTPGQGLQFLFEYFSETQRNKGNFPGRFSGRQFSNSRSEMNVSTLELGDSALYLCASSLDRVDIQYFGAGTRLSVL.

Only a few counts were recorded for this clone. The V call is TRBV30, the J call TRBJ2-2; no reliable D call. This CDR3 region has 15 residues. Germline V gene sequence: CDR1 GTSNPN, CDR2 SVGIG (reference sequence). Between the trimmed V and J ends, which lost 2 bases and 3 bases, there was a span of 13 bases. The DNA for the CDR3 is TGTGCCTGGAGTCTTAGCCGGCGAGACACCGGGGAGCTGTTTTTT. Its translation: CAWSLSRRDTGELFF.

V and J are TRBV13 and TRBJ1-1; TRBD1 matches 9 bases. The CDR3 runs to 15 residues. Germline V gene data show CDR1 as PRHDT and CDR2 as FYEKMQ (reference sequence). The V and J ends lost 4 bases and 3 bases, in that order; junction bases with no gene match: 6. DNA for the CDR3: TGTGCCAGCAGCTCCGGGACAGGGTATGACACTGAAGCTTTCTTT. Encoded protein: CASSSGTGYDTEAFF.

V gene TRBV7-9 combines with J gene TRBJ1-1, with 8 bases that match TRBD1. There are 17 residues in the CDR3. V trimming: 2 bases; J trimming: 3 bases; junction bases outside the gene matches: 11. The germline V gene has CDR1 SEHNR and CDR2 FQNEAQ (reference sequence). CDR3 nucleotides: TGTGCCAGCAGCTTAAAGGGGTCTGGACAGGGTGACACTGAAGCTTTCTTT. It encodes CASSLKGSGQGDTEAFF.

The gene calls are TRBV6-1 and TRBJ1-6; 10 nucleotides line up with TRBD1. J lost 8 bases, V lost 11 bases, and 6 bases had no gene match. This CDR3 is 13 amino acids long. Germline V CDR1 and CDR2: MNHNS, SASEGT. The CDR3 is CAGAGQGHSPLHF. DNA for the CDR3: TGTGCCGGGGCGGGACAGGGGCATTCACCCCTCCACTTT.

This clone was recorded once. The chain employs TRBV4-2 and TRBJ2-3; D unresolved. Germline assignment: CDR1 LGHNA and CDR2 YNFKEQ. V lost 0 bases to trimming and J lost 4 bases, with 14 bases between them. The CDR3 extends over 16 amino acids. Written as DNA, the CDR3 is TGTGCCAGCAGCCAAGATAAAGCTAGAACATCAGATACGCAGTATTTT. It codes for CASSQDKARTSDTQYF.

The rearrangement links TRBV7-9 to TRBJ2-5; D not certain. The CDR3 is 12 amino acids. V gave up 5 bases and J gave up 2 bases, with 6 bases separating them. Germline V lookup: CDR1 SEHNR, CDR2 FQNEAQ (reference sequence). The CDR3 DNA sequence: TGTGCCAGCAGCCCAATGCAAGAGACCCAGTACTTC. Protein sequence: CASSPMQETQYF.

The V call is TRBV15, the J call TRBJ2-7; D call uncertain. This CDR3 has 14 residues. The V gene's germline CDR1 is LNHNV and CDR2 YYDKDF (reference sequence). V was cut by 0 bases and J by 4 bases, with 10 bases left in between. CDR3 protein: CATSRDVGEYEQYF. As DNA, the CDR3 is TGTGCCACCAGCAGAGATGTAGGAGAGTACGAGCAGTACTTC.

The chain has TRBV11-2 and TRBJ1-1; possibly TRBD1 for D (5 bases). Looked up from germline, CDR1 is SGHAT and CDR2 is FQNNGV. The ends were cut back, 1 base at V and 0 bases at J, with 12 bases in the middle. The CDR3 consists of 16 residues. CDR3 sequence (DNA): TGTGCCAGCAGCTTAGGGGCGTTAGGGGTGAACACTGAAGCTTTCTTT. Translation: CASSLGALGVNTEAFF.

The J gene is TRBJ2-7, the V gene TRBV11-2; tentatively, D is TRBD1 (6 bases). The CDR3 consists of 14 residues. The germline V gene has CDR1 SGHAT and CDR2 FQNNGV. V shed 4 bases and J shed 4 bases, with 14 bases lying between them. CDR3 coding DNA: TGTGCCAGCAGCTCCACCCCAGGGGTTTACGAGCAGTACTTC. As protein: CASSSTPGVYEQYF.

Only a few counts were recorded for this clone. The chain employs TRBV4-3 and TRBJ2-2, with 10 bases identical to TRBD2. Germline assignment: CDR1 LGHNA and CDR2 YSLEER. Trimming cost V 0 bases and J 7 bases; bases outside gene matches: 14. The CDR3 totals 19 residues. CDR3 loop: CASSQDWPAGGPWSGELFF. The CDR3 DNA is TGCGCCAGCAGCCAAGATTGGCCAGCGGGGGGGCCATGGAGCGGGGAGCTGTTTTTT.

V gene TRBV7-9 combines with J gene TRBJ2-1, with unresolved D. Between the trimmed V and J ends, which lost 6 bases and 6 bases, there was a span of 12 bases. The germline gives CDR1 SEHNR, CDR2 FQNEAQ (reference sequence). The CDR3 totals 13 residues. The CDR3 sequence is CASSRIGGNEQFF. Here the CDR3 DNA reads TGTGCCAGCAGTCGAATTGGCGGCAATGAGCAGTTCTTC.

The chain carries TRBV25-1 and TRBJ1-4; a weak D match, TRBD1 (5 bases). Trimming took off 2 bases at V and 8 bases at J, with 12 bases between the two ends. The CDR3 spans 14 residues. The germline CDR1 and CDR2 sequences are MGHDK and SYGVNS. CDR3 coding DNA: TGTGCCAGCAGTGAAAACAGACAGACAGAAAAACTGTTTTTT. Its translation is CASSENRQTEKLFF.

The chain employs TRBV28 and TRBJ1-1, with D hard to call. Trimming stripped 5 bases from V and 8 bases from J, with 9 bases between. The CDR3 loop spans 11 amino acids. Per germline, CDR1 MDHEN and CDR2 SYDVKM. The CDR3 DNA reads TGTGCCAGCAGTCTAGCCCGAGAAGCTTTCTTT. It yields the protein CASSLAREAFF.

The rearrangement uses TRBV7-2 and TRBJ1-1, with 9 bases matching TRBD1. The CDR3 covers 15 residues. The ends lost 3 bases at V and 5 bases at J; junction bases unmatched: 7. Germline V gives CDR1 SGHTA, CDR2 FQGNSA. Written as DNA, the CDR3 is TGTGCCAGCAGCTTGGCCGGGACAGGGAGAACTGAAGCTTTCTTT. Translating gives CASSLAGTGRTEAFF.

The J gene is TRBJ1-5, the V gene TRBV15, with 7 nucleotides matching TRBD1. The germline gives CDR1 LNHNV, CDR2 YYDKDF (reference sequence). The CDR3 runs 14 residues. Trimming at V came to 3 bases and at J to 9 bases, leaving 8 bases not matched to a gene. CDR3 amino acids: CATSREQGSGPQHF. CDR3 sequence (DNA): TGTGCCACCAGCAGGGAACAGGGGTCGGGGCCCCAGCATTTT.

This chain connects TRBV5-1 to TRBJ1-4; tentative D call: TRBD1 (5 bases). Trimming removed 5 bases from V and 4 bases from J, with 12 bases in between. CDR1 and CDR2 from the germline V gene are SGHRS and YFSETQ. The CDR3 has 14 amino acids. The CDR3 region is CASRITGDNEKLFF. CDR3 bases: TGCGCCAGCAGGATCACAGGAGATAATGAAAAACTGTTTTTT.

This clone was seen only a few times. The sample contains more than one DNA sequence encoding this CDR3. V usage is TRBV2 and J usage is TRBJ1-2, with a possible D match to TRBD1 (6 bases). V lost 2 bases to trimming and J lost 4 bases, with 8 bases between them. The germline gives CDR1 SNHLY, CDR2 FYNNEI. The CDR3 length is 13 residues. CDR3: CASSERQVYGYTF. In nucleotides, the CDR3 is TGTGCCAGCAGTGAAAGACAGGTCTATGGCTACACCTTC.

The chain uses TRBV19 and TRBJ1-5; no clear D. V lost 3 bases, J lost 0 bases, and 15 bases lay in between. The CDR3 spans 17 residues. Germline V gene lookup returns CDR1 LNHDA and CDR2 SQIVND (reference sequence). The CDR3 DNA follows: TGTGCCAGTAGTATCGTGGCAGATTTGTATAGCAATCAGCCCCAGCATTTT. This translates into CASSIVADLYSNQPQHF. Looking up the rest from reference TRBV19 and TRBJ1-5 gives the full variable domain: DGGITQSPKYLFRKEGQNVTLSCEQNLNHDAMYWYRQDPGQGLRLIYYSQIVNDFQKGDIAEGYSVSREKKESFPLTVTSAQKNPTAFYLCASSIVADLYSNQPQHFGDGTRLSIL.

The chain couples TRBV7-2 to TRBJ2-1; D is unresolved. This CDR3 contains 15 residues. Germline loops: CDR1 SGHTA, CDR2 FQGNSA. Trimming removed 0 bases from V and 2 bases from J, with 8 bases in between. The CDR3 bases are TGTGCCAGCAGCTTAGCCGCCGGTACCTACAATGAGCAGTTCTTC. Protein sequence: CASSLAAGTYNEQFF. The full variable domain, its missing parts supplied by reference TRBV7-2 and TRBJ2-1, is GAGVSQSPSNKVTEKGKDVELRCDPISGHTALYWYRQSLGQGLEFLIYFQGNSAPDKSGLPSDRFSAERTGGSVSTLTIQRTQQEDSAVYLCASSLAAGTYNEQFFGPGTRLTVL.

The chain couples TRBV28 to TRBJ2-5, with D hard to call. V was trimmed by 2 bases and J by 7 bases, leaving 11 bases between them. CDR1 is MDHEN and CDR2 is SYDVKM in the germline V gene. The CDR3 is 13 amino acids. CDR3 residues: CASSLNQAGTQYF. The CDR3 bases are TGTGCCAGCAGTTTAAACCAGGCCGGGACCCAGTACTTC.